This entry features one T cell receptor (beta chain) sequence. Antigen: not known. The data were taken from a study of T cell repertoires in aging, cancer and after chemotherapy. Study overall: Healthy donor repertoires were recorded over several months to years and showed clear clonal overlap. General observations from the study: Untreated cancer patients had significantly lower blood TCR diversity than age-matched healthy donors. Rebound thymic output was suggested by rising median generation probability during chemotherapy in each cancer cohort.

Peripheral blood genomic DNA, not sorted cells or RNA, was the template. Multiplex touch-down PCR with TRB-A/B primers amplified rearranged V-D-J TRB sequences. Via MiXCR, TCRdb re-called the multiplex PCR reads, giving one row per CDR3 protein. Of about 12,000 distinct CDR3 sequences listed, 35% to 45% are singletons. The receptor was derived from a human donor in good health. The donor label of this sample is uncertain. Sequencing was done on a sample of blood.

For the CDR3, the DNA is TGTGCCAGCAGTTACCGTCCGGATAATTCACCCCTCCACTTT. Protein: CASSYRPDNSPLHF. The chain uses TRBV6-6 and TRBJ1-6; D remains ambiguous. CDR3 size: 14 residues. Germline lookup yields CDR1 MNHNY and CDR2 SVGAGI (reference sequence). With 2 bases removed from V and 5 bases from J, the gap between germline ends came to 7 bases.